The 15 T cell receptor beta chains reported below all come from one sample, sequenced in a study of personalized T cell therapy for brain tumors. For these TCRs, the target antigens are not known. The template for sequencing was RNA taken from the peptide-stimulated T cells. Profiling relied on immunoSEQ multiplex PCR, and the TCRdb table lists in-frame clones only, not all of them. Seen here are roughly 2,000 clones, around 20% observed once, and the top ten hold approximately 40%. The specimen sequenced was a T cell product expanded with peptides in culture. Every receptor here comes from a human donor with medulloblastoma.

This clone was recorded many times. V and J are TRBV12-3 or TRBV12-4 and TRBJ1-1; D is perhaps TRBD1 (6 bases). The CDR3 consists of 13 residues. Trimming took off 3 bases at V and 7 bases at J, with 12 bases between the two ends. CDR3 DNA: TGTGCCAGCAGTTTGACAGGCGAGTTTGAAGCTTTCTTT. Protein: CASSLTGEFEAFF.

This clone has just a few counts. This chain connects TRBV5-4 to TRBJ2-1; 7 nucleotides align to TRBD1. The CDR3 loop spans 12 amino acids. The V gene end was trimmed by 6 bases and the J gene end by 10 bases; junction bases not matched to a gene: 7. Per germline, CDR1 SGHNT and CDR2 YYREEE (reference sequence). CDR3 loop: CASNRQGVEQFF. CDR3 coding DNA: TGTGCCAGCAACCGACAGGGCGTCGAGCAGTTCTTC. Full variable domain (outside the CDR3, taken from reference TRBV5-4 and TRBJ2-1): ETGVTQSPTHLIKTRGQQVTLRCSSQSGHNTVSWYQQALGQGPQFIFQYYREEENGRGNFPPRFSGLQFPNYSSELNVNALELDDSALYLCASNRQGVEQFFGPGTRLTVL.

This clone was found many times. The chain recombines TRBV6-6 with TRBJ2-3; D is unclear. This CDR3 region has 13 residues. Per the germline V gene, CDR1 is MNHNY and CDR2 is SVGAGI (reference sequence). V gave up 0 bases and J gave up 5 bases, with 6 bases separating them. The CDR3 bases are TGTGCCAGCAGTTACTCGACCAGAGATACGCAGTATTTT. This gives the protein CASSYSTRDTQYF.

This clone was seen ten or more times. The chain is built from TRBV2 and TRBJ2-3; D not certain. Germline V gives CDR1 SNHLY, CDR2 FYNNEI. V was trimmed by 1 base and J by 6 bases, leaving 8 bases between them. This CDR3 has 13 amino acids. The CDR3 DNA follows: TGTGCCAGCAGTGAAGGGCTGGAGGATACGCAGTATTTT. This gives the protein CASSEGLEDTQYF.

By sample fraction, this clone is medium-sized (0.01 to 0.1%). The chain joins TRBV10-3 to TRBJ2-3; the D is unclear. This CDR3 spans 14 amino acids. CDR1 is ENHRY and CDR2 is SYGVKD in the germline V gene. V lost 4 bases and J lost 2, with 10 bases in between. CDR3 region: CAISVRHTTDTQYF. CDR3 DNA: TGTGCCATCAGTGTAAGACATACCACAGATACGCAGTATTTT.

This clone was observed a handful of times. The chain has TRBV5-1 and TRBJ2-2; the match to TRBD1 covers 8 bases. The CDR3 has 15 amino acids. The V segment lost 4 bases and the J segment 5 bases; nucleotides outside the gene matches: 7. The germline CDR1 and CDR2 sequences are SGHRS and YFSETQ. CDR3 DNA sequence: TGCGCCAGCAGCAAGGACAGGGCTGGGACCGGGGAGCTGTTTTTT. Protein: CASSKDRAGTGELFF. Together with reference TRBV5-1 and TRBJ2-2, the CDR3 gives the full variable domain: KAGVTQTPRYLIKTRGQQVTLSCSPISGHRSVSWYQQTPGQGLQFLFEYFSETQRNKGNFPGRFSGRQFSNSRSEMNVSTLELGDSALYLCASSKDRAGTGELFFGEGSRLTVL.

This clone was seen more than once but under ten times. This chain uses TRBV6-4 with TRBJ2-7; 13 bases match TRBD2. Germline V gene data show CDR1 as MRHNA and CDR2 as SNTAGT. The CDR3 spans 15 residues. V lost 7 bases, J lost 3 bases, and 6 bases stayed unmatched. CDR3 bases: TGTGCCAGCAATGGACTAGCGGGGGAGTTCTACGAGCAGTACTTC. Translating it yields CASNGLAGEFYEQYF.

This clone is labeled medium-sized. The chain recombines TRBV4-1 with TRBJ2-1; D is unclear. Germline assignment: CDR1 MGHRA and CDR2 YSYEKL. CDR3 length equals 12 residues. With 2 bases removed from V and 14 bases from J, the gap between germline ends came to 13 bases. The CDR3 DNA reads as TGCGCCAGCAGCCAATTGACGGCCTCCAAGTTCTTC. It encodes CASSQLTASKFF.

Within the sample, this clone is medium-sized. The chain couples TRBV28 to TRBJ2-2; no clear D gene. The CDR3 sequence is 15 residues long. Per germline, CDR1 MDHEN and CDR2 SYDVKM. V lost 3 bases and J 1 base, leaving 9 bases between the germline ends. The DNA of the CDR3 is TGTGCCAGCAGTTTGGCGCAGGAGAACACCGGGGAGCTGTTTTTT. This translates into CASSLAQENTGELFF.

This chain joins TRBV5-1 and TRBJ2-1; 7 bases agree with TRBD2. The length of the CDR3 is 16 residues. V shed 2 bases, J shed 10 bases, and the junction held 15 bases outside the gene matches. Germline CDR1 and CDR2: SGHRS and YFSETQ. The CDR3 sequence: CASSFEGTGDGGEQFF. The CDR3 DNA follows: TGCGCCAGCAGCTTTGAGGGGACCGGGGACGGGGGGGAGCAGTTCTTC. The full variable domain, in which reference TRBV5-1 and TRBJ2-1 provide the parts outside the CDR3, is KAGVTQTPRYLIKTRGQQVTLSCSPISGHRSVSWYQQTPGQGLQFLFEYFSETQRNKGNFPGRFSGRQFSNSRSEMNVSTLELGDSALYLCASSFEGTGDGGEQFFGPGTRLTVL.

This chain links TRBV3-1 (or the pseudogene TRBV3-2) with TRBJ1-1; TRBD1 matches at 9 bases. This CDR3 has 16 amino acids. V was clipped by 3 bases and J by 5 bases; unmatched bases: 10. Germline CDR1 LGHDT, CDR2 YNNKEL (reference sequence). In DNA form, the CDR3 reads TGTGCCAGCAGCCATGCTACAGGGGGCGCGTGGACTGAAGCTTTCTTT. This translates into CASSHATGGAWTEAFF.

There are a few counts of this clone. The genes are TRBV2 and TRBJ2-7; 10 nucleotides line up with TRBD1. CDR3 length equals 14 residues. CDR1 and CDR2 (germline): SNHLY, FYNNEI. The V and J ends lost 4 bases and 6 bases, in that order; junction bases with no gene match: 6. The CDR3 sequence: CASSGGTGVFEQYF. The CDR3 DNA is TGTGCCAGCAGTGGAGGGACAGGGGTATTCGAGCAGTACTTC.

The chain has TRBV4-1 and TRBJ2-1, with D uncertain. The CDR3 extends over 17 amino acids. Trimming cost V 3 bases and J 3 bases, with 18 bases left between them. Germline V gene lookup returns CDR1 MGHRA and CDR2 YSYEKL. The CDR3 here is CASSHPPHPRLYNEQFF. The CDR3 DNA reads TGCGCCAGCAGCCATCCCCCCCACCCACGACTCTACAATGAGCAGTTCTTC.

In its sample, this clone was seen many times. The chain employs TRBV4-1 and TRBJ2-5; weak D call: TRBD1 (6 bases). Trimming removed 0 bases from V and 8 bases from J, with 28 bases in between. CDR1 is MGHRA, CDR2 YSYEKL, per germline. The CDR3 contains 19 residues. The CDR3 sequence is CASSQDVLSTGSYVNTQYF. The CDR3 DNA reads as TGCGCCAGCAGCCAAGATGTATTGAGTACAGGGTCATATGTAAATACCCAGTACTTC.

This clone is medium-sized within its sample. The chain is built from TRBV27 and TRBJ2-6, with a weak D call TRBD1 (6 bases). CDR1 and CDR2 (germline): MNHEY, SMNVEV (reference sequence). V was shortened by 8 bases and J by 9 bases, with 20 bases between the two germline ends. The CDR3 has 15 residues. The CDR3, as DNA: TGTGCCAGCCGCCCCCCTGACAGGACACACAACGTCCTGACTTTC. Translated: CASRPPDRTHNVLTF. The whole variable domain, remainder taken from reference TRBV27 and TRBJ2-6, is EAQVTQNPRYLITVTGKKLTVTCSQNMNHEYMSWYRQDPGLGLRQIYYSMNVEVTDKGDVPEGYKVSRKEKRNFPLILESPSPNQTSLYFCASRPPDRTHNVLTFGAGSRLTVL.